This T cell receptor beta chain was identified during a study of cytomegalovirus exposure and HLA in healthy donors (dated by TCRdb to about 2017). Concerning the study at large: An earlier analysis of roughly 610 of the donors reported approximately 280 Gb of sequence data and 95 million to 130 million unique TCR beta sequences obtained from roughly 180 million T cells. An earlier analysis of several hundred of the donors applied high-throughput TCR beta sequencing to assess whether each TCR beta V gene segment acted as functional or pseudogenic. High-throughput TCR immunosequencing, statistical association of individual TCRs with disease status, and machine learning were combined to predict cytomegalovirus infection status. A later genetic analysis used genome-wide SNP genotypes for about three fifths of the 666 donors, treating that subset as a discovery cohort. Because of strong linkage in the cohort, roughly five DR-DQ haplotypes were treated as single units for association and clustering. Donor age, sex, ethnicity and CMV serostatus were compiled together with the repertoire data. The number of typed donors differed by locus: roughly 629-640 for A, B, C, DRB1 and DQB1; some 500 for DQA1; 606 for DPA1; and 400 to 480 for DPB1. Both class I and class II loci were covered by HLA typing, at four-digit resolution. Of the 398 genotyped donors, approximately 82% fell in the genetic ancestry cluster associated with self-reported Caucasian donors. Among several hundred genotyped donors of the cohort, an average of approximately 240,000 unique TCR beta nucleotide sequences was sequenced per donor, of which about 19% were non-productive. In the later analysis, no new phenotypic data were used to find candidate immune exposures; instead, reliance was placed on TCR beta sequences and their occurrence across donors. Every repertoire in the discovery cohort had been generated on one and the same sequencing platform. The study aimed to test whether cataloging public T cell receptors could reveal signatures of past pathogen exposure. A later analysis re-analyzed previously published TCR beta repertoires from approximately 670 donors and added high-resolution HLA genotyping to study TCR occurrence patterns. Roughly 300 gigabases of sequencing data and approximately 92 million unique TCR sequences made up an early release that covered around 640 HLA-typed donors. Besides the first cohort of 666 subjects, a separate validation cohort made up of about 120 different subjects was used. The T cell repertoires of around 670 subjects were profiled by immunosequencing and related to cytomegalovirus serostatus.

The CDR3, cysteine through phenylalanine, is 13 amino acids long. The kept DNA is CDR3 alone, 39 bases in frame from the first base. According to the germline V gene (reference sequence), CDR1 reads MNHNY and CDR2 reads SVGAGI. Deletion took 0 bases off V and 6 bases off J, with a span of 8 bases between the germline ends. Library preparation was by the immunoSEQ multiplex PCR assay. For the multiplex PCR, a mixture combining 60 forward primers for TCR Vbeta segments and 13 reverse primers for TCR Jbeta segments was used. A multiplex PCR assay on genomic DNA amplified the CDR3 region of rearranged TCR beta genes. The Illumina HiSeq System was used to sequence the amplified TCR beta libraries as 87-base-pair reads. The paper's data handling went like this. Across the 600 to 700 repertoires, a later analysis counted around 80 million unique TCR beta chains, roughly 11 million of which were shared by at least two donors. Raw reads were error-corrected and collapsed into unique sequences with a nearest-neighbor algorithm that merged closely related sequences to remove PCR and sequencing errors. To assign V, D and J gene segments, CDR3 sequences were aligned to IMGT reference sequences. Each retained sequence needed at least a six-nucleotide match to both a V gene segment and a J gene segment. Rearrangements were called productive when the CDR3 lacked stop codons and stayed in frame with V and J; all others were non-productive. CDR3 was defined by IMGT convention, running from the second conserved V-encoded cysteine to the conserved J-encoded phenylalanine. The earlier analysis of more than 450 of the donors excluded sequences that lacked an unambiguous match to a single V gene segment. An earlier analysis of some 610 of the donors called V segments functional above 56.7% productive rearrangements and segregating when the between-donor standard deviation exceeded 5%. A statistical classification framework was developed to diagnose cytomegalovirus status using the catalog of TCR beta chain sequences. A later analysis assigned V and J genes by comparing TCR nucleotide sequences with IMGT/GENE-DB human TR gene sequences. Using the TCRdist pipeline, a later analysis assigned CDR3 sequences along with most-parsimonious VDJ recombination scenarios. In a later analysis, each TCR beta chain was defined by its CDR3 amino acid sequence together with its V-gene family, and reads lacking a unique V-gene family were excluded. A later analysis removed 550 to 650 highly shared, low-generation-probability nucleotide sequences to deal with suspected cross-contamination and a sequencing artifact. For each public chain, a later analysis derived a clonal expansion index from normalized ranks of inferred template counts within each repertoire. A later analysis computed generation probabilities with a VDJ recombination model fitted to out-of-frame rearrangements, and checked the results against IGoR. A later analysis scored TCR-TCR, TCR-HLA and TCR-CMV co-occurrence with hypergeometric tests, applying a repertoire-size bias correction to TCR pairs. A later analysis estimated false discovery rates by permuting HLA or CMV assignments 20 times. In a later analysis, co-occurring TCRs were grouped with DBSCAN, and TCRdist sequence similarity was added when clustering was performed within HLA-allele-positive subsets. Repertoires with fewer than 30,000 or more than 120,000 public chains, plus five repertoires with anomalous nucleotide sharing, were excluded from co-occurrence clustering. What TCRdb holds here is the immuneACCESS table cut down to in-frame rearrangements. Part of the clones is not present; checked against another copy, under half of the missing clones reflect an unresolved V gene, and the others are unexplained. The DNA gave D and trimming, while V, J and clone size come from that table. The sample profile shows under 250,000 clones; about 80% of them were found once. The ten largest clones capture roughly 10% of the sample.

With regard to this clone: Its antigen specificity is not known. No base-level quality is on record; no much larger clone is a single base apart.

The cohort was made up of around 720 healthy bone marrow donors. At the time of sampling, all cohort members were nominally healthy, though unrecorded immune exposures were likely present. The donor was CMV seropositive and was included in the group of 250 to 300 seropositive cohort members. Each donor provided a peripheral blood sample, and peripheral blood mononuclear cells were used for TCR beta sequencing. The Qiagen DNeasy Blood Extraction Kit was used to extract genomic DNA from the blood cell samples. Broader findings and caveats from the paper: Seventeen rarely observed V segments, including chromosome 9 orphons, were excluded from the earlier analysis of some 590 of the donors because counts were too low. According to a later analysis, parvovirus B19, influenza, CMV and Epstein-Barr virus appeared linked to several top co-occurrence clusters. Most TCR sequences were seen in very few donors, while some public TCRs were found in many individuals. A group of highly shared sequence variants was considered likely to be a technical artifact of the sequencing pipeline. Three of the identified cytomegalovirus-associated TCR beta chains were confirmed in vitro to be specific for cytomegalovirus antigens. For the cohort, immune exposure information was limited to CMV serostatus. Some IMGT-functional V segments, including TRBV6-2 and TRBV6-3, could not be distinguished by the 87-base-pair reads and were therefore excluded. An association between a missense DCLRE1C variant and V-gene and J-gene trimming of TCR beta chains was found in a later genetic analysis and replicated in an independent cohort. Most CMV-associated TCR beta chains appeared to be HLA-restricted in a later analysis, and the HLA associations seemed to be driven largely by CMV exposure. A later genetic analysis reported fewer N-insertions in productive TCRs among donors in an Asian-associated ancestry cluster than the approximately 670-donor mean. The classifier was reported to diagnose cytomegalovirus status with high specificity and sensitivity in both the original and validation cohorts. Because some donors lacked HLA typing at each locus, the association tests relied only on the typed subset. In a later analysis, HLA-associated TCR beta chains were found to be more clonally expanded and to have lower generation probabilities than equally common non-associated chains. In this cohort, only TCR beta chains were sequenced, and detectable features were limited by the absence of alpha or paired-chain data. In an earlier analysis of around 600 of the donors, most TCR beta V segments were observed in productive rearrangements about 90% or about 30% of the time, broadly matching IMGT annotations. The authors suggested that the approach could potentially be generalized to other disease states and immunological phenotypes. Linkage disequilibrium might explain the correlated functional status among segregating V segments, but an unknown experimental factor could not be ruled out. Presence/absence analyses assumed roughly uniform sequencing depth across donors, an assumption that may not hold. The study gave a list of some 150 TCR beta chains associated with cytomegalovirus. In a later analysis, over 15,000 TCR beta sequences were associated with specific HLA alleles at a false discovery rate of 0.05. A later analysis found that TCR association rates varied across HLA loci, with DRB1 alleles showing the most associated TCRs and HLA-C alleles the fewest. A further reported finding was that TCR beta sequences accurately predicted the HLA-A and HLA-B alleles for most subjects in the first cohort. Strong co-occurrence of HLA alleles, especially DR and DQ, made assigning TCR associations to individual alleles difficult.

Recombination connected TRBV6-6 to TRBJ1-1; a tentative D match to TRBD1 spans 6 bases. The sequence came from a woman aged 50 to 60 in good health and CMV-seropositive. The specimen was PBMCs. This receptor carries the CDR3 CASSYSQGPEAFF. The DNA sequence reads TGTGCCAGCAGTTACTCACAGGGCCCTGAAGCTTTCTTT.